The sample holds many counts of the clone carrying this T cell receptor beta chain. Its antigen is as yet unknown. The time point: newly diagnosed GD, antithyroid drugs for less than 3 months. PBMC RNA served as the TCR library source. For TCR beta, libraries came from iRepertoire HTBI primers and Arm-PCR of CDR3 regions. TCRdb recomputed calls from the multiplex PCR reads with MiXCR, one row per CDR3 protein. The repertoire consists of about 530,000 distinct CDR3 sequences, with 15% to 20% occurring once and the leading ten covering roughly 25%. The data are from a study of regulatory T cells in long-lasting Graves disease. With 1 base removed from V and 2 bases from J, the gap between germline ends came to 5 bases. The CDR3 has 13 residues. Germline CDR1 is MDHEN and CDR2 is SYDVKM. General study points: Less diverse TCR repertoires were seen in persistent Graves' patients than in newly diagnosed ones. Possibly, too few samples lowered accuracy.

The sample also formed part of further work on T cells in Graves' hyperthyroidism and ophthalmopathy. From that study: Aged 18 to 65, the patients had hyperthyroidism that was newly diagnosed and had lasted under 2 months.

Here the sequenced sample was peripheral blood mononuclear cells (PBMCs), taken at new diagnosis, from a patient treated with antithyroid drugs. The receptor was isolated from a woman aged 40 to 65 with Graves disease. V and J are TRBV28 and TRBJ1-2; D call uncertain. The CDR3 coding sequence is TGTGCCAGCAGTTTATTGCTGAACTATGGCTACACCTTC. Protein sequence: CASSLLLNYGYTF.